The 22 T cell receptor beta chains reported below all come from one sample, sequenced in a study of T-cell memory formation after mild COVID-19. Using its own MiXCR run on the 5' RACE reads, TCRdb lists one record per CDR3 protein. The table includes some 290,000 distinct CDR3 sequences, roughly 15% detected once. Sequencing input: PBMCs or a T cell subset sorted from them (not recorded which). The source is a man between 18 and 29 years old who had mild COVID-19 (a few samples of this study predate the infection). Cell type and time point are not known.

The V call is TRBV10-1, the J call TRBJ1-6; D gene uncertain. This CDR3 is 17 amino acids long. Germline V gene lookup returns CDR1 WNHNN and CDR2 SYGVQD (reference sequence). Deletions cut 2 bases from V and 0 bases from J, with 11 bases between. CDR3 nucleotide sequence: TGCGCCAGCAGTGAGAACAGCCCGAGCTCCTATAATTCACCCCTCCACTTT. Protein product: CASSENSPSSYNSPLHF.

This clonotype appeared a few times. In DNA, the CDR3 is TGCGCCAGCAGCCTCCAAGCTTTCGATACGCAGTATTTT. Translation gives CASSLQAFDTQYF. The chain recombines TRBV5-1 with TRBJ2-3; D unresolved. Germline CDR1 is SGHRS and CDR2 is YFSETQ. There are 13 residues in the CDR3. Trimming took 4 bases from V and 6 from J, leaving 12 bases between them.

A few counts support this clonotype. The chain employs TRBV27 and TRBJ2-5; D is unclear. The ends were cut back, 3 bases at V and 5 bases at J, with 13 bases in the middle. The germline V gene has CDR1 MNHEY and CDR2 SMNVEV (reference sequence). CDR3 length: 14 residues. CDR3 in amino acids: CASSFRHGWETQYF. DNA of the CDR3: TGTGCCAGCAGTTTCCGTCATGGTTGGGAGACCCAGTACTTC.

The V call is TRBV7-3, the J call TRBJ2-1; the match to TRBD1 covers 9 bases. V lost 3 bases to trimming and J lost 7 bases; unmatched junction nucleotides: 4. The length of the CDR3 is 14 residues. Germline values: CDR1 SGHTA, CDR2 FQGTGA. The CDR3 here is CASSFGDRVNEQFF. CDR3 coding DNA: TGTGCCAGCAGCTTCGGGGACAGGGTGAATGAGCAGTTCTTC.

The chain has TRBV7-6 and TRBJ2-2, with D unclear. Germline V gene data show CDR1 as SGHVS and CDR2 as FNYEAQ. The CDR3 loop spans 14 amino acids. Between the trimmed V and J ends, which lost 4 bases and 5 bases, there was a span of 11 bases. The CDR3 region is CASSSPYRTGELFF. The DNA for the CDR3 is TGTGCCAGCAGCTCGCCGTACAGAACCGGGGAGCTGTTTTTT.

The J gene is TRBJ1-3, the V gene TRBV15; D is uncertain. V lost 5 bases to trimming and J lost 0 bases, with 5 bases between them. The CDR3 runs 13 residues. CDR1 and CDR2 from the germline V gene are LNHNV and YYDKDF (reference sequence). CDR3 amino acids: CATSWSSGNTIYF. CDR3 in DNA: TGTGCCACCAGCTGGAGCTCTGGAAACACCATATATTTT.

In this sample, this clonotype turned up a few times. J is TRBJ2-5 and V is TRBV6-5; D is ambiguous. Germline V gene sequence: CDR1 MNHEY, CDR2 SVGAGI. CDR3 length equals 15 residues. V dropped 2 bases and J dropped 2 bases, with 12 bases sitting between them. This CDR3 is CASSYLGDRQETQYF. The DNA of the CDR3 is TGTGCCAGCAGTTACCTTGGGGATAGGCAAGAGACCCAGTACTTC.

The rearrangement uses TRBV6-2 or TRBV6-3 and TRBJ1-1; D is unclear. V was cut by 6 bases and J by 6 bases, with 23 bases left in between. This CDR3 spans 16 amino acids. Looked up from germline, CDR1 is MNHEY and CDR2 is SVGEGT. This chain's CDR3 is CASSPPTELPRAEAFF. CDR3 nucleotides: TGTGCCAGCAGCCCCCCTACTGAACTACCACGGGCTGAAGCTTTCTTT.

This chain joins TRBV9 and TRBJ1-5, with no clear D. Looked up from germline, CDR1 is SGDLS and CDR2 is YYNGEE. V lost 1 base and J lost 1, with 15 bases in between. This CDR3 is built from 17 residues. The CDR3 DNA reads TGTGCCAGCAGCGTAATAACGAGCACCTTCAGCAATCAGCCCCAGCATTTT. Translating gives CASSVITSTFSNQPQHF.

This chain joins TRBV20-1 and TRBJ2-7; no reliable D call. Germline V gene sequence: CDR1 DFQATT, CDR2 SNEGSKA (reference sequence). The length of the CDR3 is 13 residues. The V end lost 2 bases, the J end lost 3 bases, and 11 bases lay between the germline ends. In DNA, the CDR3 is TGCAGTGCTAGATCGGATCACTTCTACGAGCAGTACTTC. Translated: CSARSDHFYEQYF.

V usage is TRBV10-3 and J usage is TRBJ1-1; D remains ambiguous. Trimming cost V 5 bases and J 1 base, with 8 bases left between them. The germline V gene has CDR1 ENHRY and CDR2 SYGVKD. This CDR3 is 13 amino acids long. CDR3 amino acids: CAISPTENTEAFF. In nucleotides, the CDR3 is TGTGCCATCAGTCCAACAGAGAACACTGAAGCTTTCTTT.

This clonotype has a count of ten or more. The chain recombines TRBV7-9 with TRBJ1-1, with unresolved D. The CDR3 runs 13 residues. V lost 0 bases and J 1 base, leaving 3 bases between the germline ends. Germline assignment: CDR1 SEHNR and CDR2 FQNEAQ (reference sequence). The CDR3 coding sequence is TGTGCCAGCAGCTTAGCCGAGAACACTGAAGCTTTCTTT. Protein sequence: CASSLAENTEAFF. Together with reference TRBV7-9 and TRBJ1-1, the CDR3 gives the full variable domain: DTGVSQNPRHKITKRGQNVTFRCDPISEHNRLYWYRQTLGQGPEFLTYFQNEAQLEKSRLLSDRFSAERPKGSFSTLEIQRTEQGDSAMYLCASSLAENTEAFFGQGTRLTVV.

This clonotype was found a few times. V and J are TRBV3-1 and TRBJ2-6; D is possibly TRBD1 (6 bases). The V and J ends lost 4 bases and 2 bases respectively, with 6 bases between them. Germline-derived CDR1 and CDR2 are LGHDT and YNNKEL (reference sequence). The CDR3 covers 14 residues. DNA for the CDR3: TGTGCCAGCAGCCGGGGGCCTGGGGCCAACGTCCTGACTTTC. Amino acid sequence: CASSRGPGANVLTF.

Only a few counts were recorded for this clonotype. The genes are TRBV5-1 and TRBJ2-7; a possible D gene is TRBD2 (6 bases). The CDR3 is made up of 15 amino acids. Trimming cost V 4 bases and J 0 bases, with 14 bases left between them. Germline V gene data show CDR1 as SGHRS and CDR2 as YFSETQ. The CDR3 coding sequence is TGCGCCAGCAGCCTCGGGACTGACAGCTCCTACGAGCAGTACTTC. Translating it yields CASSLGTDSSYEQYF.

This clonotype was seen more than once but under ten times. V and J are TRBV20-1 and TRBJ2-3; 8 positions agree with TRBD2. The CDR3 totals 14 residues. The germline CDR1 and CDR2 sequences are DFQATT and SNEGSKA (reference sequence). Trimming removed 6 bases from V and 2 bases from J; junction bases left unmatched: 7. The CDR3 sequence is CSALSGGITDTQYF. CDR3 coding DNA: TGCAGTGCCCTCAGCGGGGGAATCACAGATACGCAGTATTTT.

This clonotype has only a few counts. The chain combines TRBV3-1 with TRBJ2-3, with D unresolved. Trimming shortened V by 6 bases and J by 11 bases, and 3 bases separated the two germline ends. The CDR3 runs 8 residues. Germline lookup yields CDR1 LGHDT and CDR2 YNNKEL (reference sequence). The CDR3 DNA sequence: TGTGCCAGCAGGGAGCAGTATTTT. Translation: CASREQYF.

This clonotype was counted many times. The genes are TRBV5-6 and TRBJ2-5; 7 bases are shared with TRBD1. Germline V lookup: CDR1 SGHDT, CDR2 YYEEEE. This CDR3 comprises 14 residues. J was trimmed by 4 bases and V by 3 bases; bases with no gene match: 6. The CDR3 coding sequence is TGTGCCAGCAGCTGGGCGACAGGGCGAGAGACCCAGTACTTC. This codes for CASSWATGRETQYF.

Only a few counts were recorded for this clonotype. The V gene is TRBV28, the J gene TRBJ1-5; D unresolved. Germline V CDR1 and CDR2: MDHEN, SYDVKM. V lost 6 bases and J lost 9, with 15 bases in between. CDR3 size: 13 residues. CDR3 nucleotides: TGTGCCAGCAGCACTAACCTCGTGTGGCCCCAGCATTTT. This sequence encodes CASSTNLVWPQHF.

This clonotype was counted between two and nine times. The CDR3 protein is CAIGDTPRDQYF. CDR3 coding DNA: TGTGCCATCGGGGACACACCAAGGGATCAGTACTTC. V is TRBV10-3 and J is TRBJ2-4; the D gene is possibly TRBD1 (6 bases). Germline V CDR1 and CDR2: ENHRY, SYGVKD. V was clipped by 8 bases and J by 12 bases, with 17 bases between them. The CDR3 consists of 12 residues.

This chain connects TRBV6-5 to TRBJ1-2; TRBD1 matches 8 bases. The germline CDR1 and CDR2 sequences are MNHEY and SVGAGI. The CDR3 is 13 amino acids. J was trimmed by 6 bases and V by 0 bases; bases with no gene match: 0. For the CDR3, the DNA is TGTGCCAGCAGTTACTCACAGGGGGATGGCTACACCTTC. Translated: CASSYSQGDGYTF.

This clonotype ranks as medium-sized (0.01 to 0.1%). CDR3 DNA sequence: TGCAGTGCTAGACTACGGGGGACGAACACCGGGGAGCTGTTTTTT. Protein: CSARLRGTNTGELFF. This chain connects TRBV20-1 to TRBJ2-2; tentative D call: TRBD2 (6 bases). CDR3 length: 15 amino acids. Germline CDR1 reads DFQATT; CDR2 reads SNEGSKA (reference sequence). Trimming pared 2 bases from V and 0 bases from J, leaving 10 bases between.

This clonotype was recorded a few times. The CDR3 region is CASSFFAGGQETQYF. The DNA for the CDR3 is TGTGCCAGCAGTTTTTTTGCGGGGGGGCAAGAGACCCAGTACTTC. V usage is TRBV12-3 or TRBV12-4 and J usage is TRBJ2-5; 9 bases map to TRBD2. The V gene end was trimmed by 3 bases and the J gene end by 2 bases; junction bases not matched to a gene: 4. The CDR3 has 15 amino acids.